These 4 T cell receptor beta chains were all obtained from the same sample, sequenced in a study of CD8 T cells in ankylosing spondylitis. TCRdb re-derived calls from the 5' RACE reads in MiXCR, one entry per CDR3 protein. The sample has fewer than 200,000 distinct CDR3 sequences; 9.5% to 10% are singletons. The sequencing sample was made of blood, either unsorted or a sorted T cell fraction (not recorded which). The receptors originated from a female donor with ankylosing spondylitis or in good health (not recorded which).

This clonotype was observed many times. The chain has TRBV28 and TRBJ2-1, with no clear D. The CDR3 extends over 16 amino acids. The V end was cut by 5 bases, the J end by 3 bases, with 17 bases between. Germline CDR1 reads MDHEN; CDR2 reads SYDVKM. The CDR3 spells CASSPPDRLSYNEQFF. For the CDR3, the DNA is TGTGCCAGCAGTCCCCCGGACCGACTTAGCTACAATGAGCAGTTCTTC.

The chain couples TRBV6-2 or TRBV6-3 to TRBJ2-7; no reliable D call. Trimming removed 2 bases from V and 7 bases from J, with 6 bases in between. Per germline, CDR1 MNHEY and CDR2 SVGEGT. The CDR3 is made up of 11 amino acids. CDR3 in DNA: TGTGCCAGCAGTTACCGCCGGGAGCAGTACTTC. Its protein is CASSYRREQYF.

This clonotype occurred a few times. The chain carries TRBV10-1 and TRBJ2-3, with 9 bases that match TRBD1. From germline, CDR1 is WNHNN and CDR2 SYGVQD (reference sequence). The CDR3 extends over 18 amino acids. V lost 0 bases to trimming and J lost 2 bases; unmatched junction nucleotides: 9. The CDR3 bases are TGCGCCAGCAGTGAGTCGAAGGGGACAGGGTATGCCACAGATACGCAGTATTTT. Its translation is CASSESKGTGYATDTQYF.

The chain links TRBV11-2 to TRBJ2-7; 8 nucleotides line up with TRBD1. V lost 5 bases, J lost 6 bases, and 6 bases stayed unmatched. This CDR3 contains 13 residues. The V gene's germline CDR1 is SGHAT and CDR2 FQNNGV. The CDR3 DNA reads TGTGCCAGCAGCCCAGGACAGGGTAGCGAGCAGTACTTC. Amino acids: CASSPGQGSEQYF.